The T cell receptor (beta chain) under discussion was sequenced for a study of beta chain features in type 1 diabetes. The germline V gene encodes CDR1 MDHEN and CDR2 SYDVKM. V was pared by 3 bases and J by 5 bases, with 14 bases of the junction left unmatched. This CDR3 region has 17 residues. Study-wide findings and caveats: Healthy donors had naive, central memory and Treg TCRB repertoires that appeared less similar than those seen among patients. Fewer insertions but more deletions were seen at VDJ junctions in type 1 diabetes patients.

By way of CD45RO/CCR7/CD25/CD127/CD95/CD27, the CD4+ regulatory, stem cell-like memory, central memory and naive cells were sorted. All of the sorted populations showed purity greater than 95%. Expressed TCRB transcripts were sequenced, since all the RNA that had been isolated was reverse transcribed. The repertoire was sequenced with immunoSEQ multiplex PCR; TCRdb's copy has only in-frame clones and lacks some. The sample has 850,000 to 900,000 clones, roughly 16% seen once; the top ten hold around 0.02%. This clone has only a few counts. Its antigen is unknown. V and J are TRBV28 and TRBJ1-1; 8 positions match TRBD1. The sequencing sample was made of naive CD4+ T cells from blood. The receptor comes from a woman aged 18-29 years in good health. The CDR3 here is CASSFPIGQGGETEAFF. The CDR3 DNA reads TGTGCCAGCAGTTTCCCGATCGGACAGGGCGGGGAGACTGAAGCTTTCTTT.